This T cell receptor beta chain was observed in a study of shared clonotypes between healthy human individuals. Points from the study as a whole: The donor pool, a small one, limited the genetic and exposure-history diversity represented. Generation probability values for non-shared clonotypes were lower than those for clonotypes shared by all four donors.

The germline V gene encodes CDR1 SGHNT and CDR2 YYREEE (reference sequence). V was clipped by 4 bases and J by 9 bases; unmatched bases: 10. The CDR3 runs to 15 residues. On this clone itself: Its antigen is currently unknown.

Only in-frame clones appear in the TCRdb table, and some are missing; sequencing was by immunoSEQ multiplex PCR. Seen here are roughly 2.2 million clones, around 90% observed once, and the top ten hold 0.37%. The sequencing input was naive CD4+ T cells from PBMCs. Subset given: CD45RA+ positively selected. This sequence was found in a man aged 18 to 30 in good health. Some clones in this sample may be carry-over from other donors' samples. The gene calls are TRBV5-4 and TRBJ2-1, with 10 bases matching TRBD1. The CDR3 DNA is TGTGCCAGCAGCCCCGCAACCGGACAGGGGGTTGAGCAGTTCTTC. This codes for CASSPATGQGVEQFF.